The clone carrying this TCR beta chain was counted a few times. These data come from a study of blood T cell repertoires in COVID-19. Across the whole study: Italy, Spain and the United States were the sources of the convalescent and acute COVID-19 samples. The analysed material was cDNA or gDNA that came from T cells, B-cell-depleted T cells, or PBMCs.

Participants, about 18 to 90 years old, spanned 25 or so US areas. Before they entered the study, exposed participants had met a COVID-19 case within 2 weeks. Clones were sequenced by immunoSEQ multiplex PCR, and TCRdb holds only the in-frame ones, with some missing. The data contain approximately 380,000 clones, more than 85% of them singletons. The CDR3 contains 19 residues. Trimming cost V 2 bases and J 4 bases; bases outside gene matches: 14. CDR1 is LNHDA, CDR2 SQIVND, per germline (reference sequence). The receptor was derived from a middle-aged woman who had been exposed to COVID-19. The sample was PBMCs or T cells enriched from blood (not recorded which). The chain carries TRBV19 and TRBJ2-3; 11 nucleotides align to TRBD2. DNA of the CDR3: TGTGCCAGTAGTATAAAGGGAACTAGCGGGAGATTAATCCCAGATACGCAGTATTTT. It specifies CASSIKGTSGRLIPDTQYF. Based on the CDR3 plus reference TRBV19 and TRBJ2-3, the full variable domain is DGGITQSPKYLFRKEGQNVTLSCEQNLNHDAMYWYRQDPGQGLRLIYYSQIVNDFQKGDIAEGYSVSREKKESFPLTVTSAQKNPTAFYLCASSIKGTSGRLIPDTQYFGPGTRLTVL.